Following are 15 T cell receptor beta chains from one sample sequenced in a study of shared clonotypes between healthy human individuals. The repertoire was sequenced with immunoSEQ multiplex PCR; TCRdb's copy has only in-frame clones and lacks some. The table has approximately 740,000 clones, around 74% seen once; the top ten hold less than 2%. The material sequenced was memory CD4+ T cells sorted from blood. Subset: CD45RA-negative fraction. Every receptor here comes from a woman aged 25 to 39 in good health.

The genes are TRBV7-6 and TRBJ2-1; perhaps TRBD2 as D (6 bases). Germline CDR1 and CDR2: SGHVS and FNYEAQ. The germline V and J ends were trimmed by 5 bases and 1 base, with 18 bases remaining between them. The CDR3 loop spans 17 amino acids. The DNA for the CDR3 is TGTGCCAGCAGCGAGGGCGGCTTTGGGGGGTCCTACAATGAGCAGTTCTTC. It is translated as CASSEGGFGGSYNEQFF.

V usage is TRBV4-1 and J usage is TRBJ2-1, with 13 bases lining up with TRBD2. The germline V gene has CDR1 MGHRA and CDR2 YSYEKL. The CDR3 runs to 19 residues. V lost 3 bases and J lost 0; bases outside the gene matches: 8. The CDR3 nucleotides are TGCGCCAGCAGCCAGGGCCCCGGGACTAGCGGGGTCTCCTACAATGAGCAGTTCTTC. This gives the protein CASSQGPGTSGVSYNEQFF.

This sequence joins TRBV6-8 and TRBJ2-1; D gene ambiguous. From germline, CDR1 is MNHGY and CDR2 SAAAGT. The CDR3 runs 13 residues. The ends were cut back, 10 bases at V and 6 bases at J, with 16 bases in the middle. CDR3 nucleotides: TGTGCCATCCGGCCTTTCCCCCCCAATGAGCAGTTCTTC. Its translation is CAIRPFPPNEQFF.

The chain has TRBV6-1 and TRBJ1-3, with a possible D match to TRBD1 (5 bases). This CDR3 region has 13 residues. The germline V gene encodes CDR1 MNHNS and CDR2 SASEGT. The ends were cut back, 7 bases at V and 0 bases at J, with 7 bases in the middle. Here the CDR3 DNA reads TGTGCCAGCAAGGGGTCCTCTGGAAACACCATATATTTT. Amino acid sequence: CASKGSSGNTIYF.

The chain combines TRBV11-3 with TRBJ1-2; D unresolved. The CDR3 has 14 residues. Germline V CDR1 and CDR2: SGHNT, YENEEA. With 5 bases removed from V and 8 bases from J, the gap between germline ends came to 18 bases. The CDR3 sequence: CASSLTALNDGYTF. In DNA, the CDR3 is TGTGCCAGCAGCCTAACAGCGTTAAACGACGGCTACACCTTC.

A word on this clone: A much bigger clone sits one base away, suggesting this may be a read error. The same CDR3 can be traced to other DNA sequences in this sample. This rearrangement joins TRBV11-2 to TRBJ2-7; D gene ambiguous. The CDR3 sequence is 11 residues long. Trimming stripped 1 base from V and 2 bases from J, with 0 bases between. CDR1 is SGHAT, CDR2 FQNNGV, per germline. The CDR3 reads CASSLAYEQYF. The CDR3 nucleotides are TGTGCCAGCAGCTTAGCCTACGAGCAGTACTTC.

There are many counts of this clone. The gene calls are TRBV10-1 and TRBJ2-7; 9 bases fit TRBD1. The CDR3 runs to 15 residues. The trim removed 0 bases at V and 4 bases at J, leaving 4 bases unmatched. The germline V gene has CDR1 WNHNN and CDR2 SYGVQD (reference sequence). CDR3 DNA: TGCGCCAGCAGTGAGTCGGGACAGGGTTTGTACGAGCAGTACTTC. Translating it yields CASSESGQGLYEQYF.

About this clone itself: The sample carries other DNA sequences with the same CDR3. The J gene is TRBJ2-5, the V gene TRBV18, with TRBD1 matching over 7 bases. The CDR3 spans 14 residues. Germline V gene lookup returns CDR1 KGHSH and CDR2 LQKENI. Germline trimming cut 6 bases from V and 3 bases from J; bases unmatched to any gene: 7. This CDR3 is CASSAGTGEETQYF. Here the CDR3 DNA reads TGTGCCAGCTCGGCTGGAACAGGGGAAGAGACCCAGTACTTC.

The chain is built from TRBV7-8 and TRBJ1-5; D is perhaps TRBD1 (5 bases). CDR3 length equals 13 residues. V lost 2 bases and J lost 9, with 11 bases in between. CDR1 and CDR2 from the germline V gene are SGHVS and FQNEAQ. This CDR3 is CASSLRGGLPQHF. CDR3 DNA: TGTGCCAGCAGCTTAAGGGGTGGTTTGCCCCAGCATTTT. The variable domain in full, with the rest retrieved from reference TRBV7-8 and TRBJ1-5, is GAGVSQSPRYKVAKRGQDVALRCDPISGHVSLFWYQQALGQGPEFLTYFQNEAQLDKSGLPSDRFFAERPEGSVSTLKIQRTQQEDSAVYLCASSLRGGLPQHFGDGTRLSIL.

The chain has TRBV11-2 and TRBJ1-1, with D possibly TRBD1 on 6 matching bases. V lost 1 base and J 5 bases, leaving 11 bases between the germline ends. The CDR3 consists of 14 residues. Germline CDR1 is SGHAT and CDR2 is FQNNGV. The CDR3 DNA is TGTGCCAGCAGCTTAGCCCCAGGGGAAACTGAAGCTTTCTTT. Translation gives CASSLAPGETEAFF.

The gene calls are TRBV2 and TRBJ2-5; no clear D. The CDR3 spans 12 residues. Germline CDR1 and CDR2: SNHLY and FYNNEI. V dropped 10 bases and J dropped 5 bases, with 14 bases sitting between them. The CDR3 region is CATTLQEETQYF. The CDR3, as DNA: TGTGCCACCACTCTTCAGGAGGAGACCCAGTACTTC.

The CDR3 DNA is TGTGCCAGCAGCCCGGACAGGGAGGCCTCTGGAAACACCATATATTTT. It yields the protein CASSPDREASGNTIYF. This rearrangement joins TRBV11-2 to TRBJ1-3; 8 bases are shared with TRBD1. V gave up 5 bases and J gave up 0 bases; unmatched junction bases: 6. The CDR3 extends over 16 amino acids. The V gene's germline CDR1 is SGHAT and CDR2 FQNNGV.

The rearrangement joins TRBV6-1 to TRBJ2-1; possible D gene TRBD2, 5 bases. The V and J ends lost 6 bases and 4 bases respectively, with 16 bases between them. In germline, CDR1 is MNHNS, CDR2 SASEGT. The CDR3 is 15 residues long. In DNA, the CDR3 is TGTGCCAGCAGGTCTGACGGGGATAATTACAATGAGCAGTTCTTC. As protein: CASRSDGDNYNEQFF.

This clone was seen a single time. The chain couples TRBV5-5 to TRBJ2-7; D may match TRBD1 or TRBD2 (6 bases each). Germline V gene sequence: CDR1 SGHKS, CDR2 YYEKEE (reference sequence). The CDR3 covers 15 residues. V was pared by 0 bases and J by 5 bases, with 15 bases between. The CDR3 DNA sequence: TGTGCCAGCAGCTTGGCGTTCGGGGGCATACACGAGCAGTACTTC. Translation gives CASSLAFGGIHEQYF.

The V and J genes are TRBV6-4 and TRBJ2-2; 9 bases are a match to TRBD1. Germline CDR1 and CDR2: MRHNA and SNTAGT. Unmatched junction bases numbered 4, after V lost 6 bases and J lost 5 bases. The CDR3 runs 14 residues. CDR3 protein: CASRRQGGTGELFF. DNA for the CDR3: TGTGCCAGCAGACGACAGGGGGGGACCGGGGAGCTGTTTTTT.